This T cell receptor (beta chain) was observed in a study of cytomegalovirus exposure and HLA in healthy donors (dated by TCRdb to 2016 to 2017). With regard to the full study: An earlier analysis of several hundred of the donors reported 250 to 300 Gb of sequence data and 117 million unique TCR beta sequences from roughly 180 million T cells. An early release that covered about 600 HLA-typed donors contained about 300 gigabases of sequencing data and some 87 million unique TCR sequences. Of the roughly 390 genotyped donors, over 70% fell in the genetic ancestry cluster associated with self-reported Caucasian donors. The study aimed to test whether cataloging public T cell receptors could reveal signatures of past pathogen exposure. Using immunosequencing, the study profiled T cell repertoires from 500 to 800 subjects and related those repertoires to cytomegalovirus serostatus. Along with the approximately 650-subject first cohort, a separate validation cohort of approximately 110 different subjects was used. High-throughput TCR immunosequencing, statistical association of individual TCRs with disease status, and machine learning were combined to predict cytomegalovirus infection status. In a later analysis, previously published TCR beta repertoires from 666 donors were re-analyzed and high-resolution HLA genotyping was added so that TCR occurrence patterns could be studied. Rather than drawing on any new phenotypic data, the later analysis identified candidate immune exposures from TCR beta sequences and the way those sequences occurred across donors. An earlier analysis of 500 to 650 of the donors applied high-throughput TCR beta sequencing to assess whether each TCR beta V gene segment acted as functional or pseudogenic. Donor age, sex, ethnicity and CMV serostatus were compiled together with the repertoire data. A later genetic analysis used genome-wide SNP genotypes for about 65% of the 666 donors, treating that subset as a discovery cohort. Every discovery cohort repertoire had been produced on one sequencing platform. HLA typing included class I and class II loci at four-digit resolution. Typing coverage differed by locus: A, B, C, DRB1 and DQB1 were typed in roughly 629-640 donors, DQA1 in 500 to 550, DPA1 in around 610, and DPB1 in 400 to 480. Because of strong linkage in the cohort, roughly five DR-DQ haplotypes were treated as single units for association and clustering. Among over 350 genotyped donors of the cohort, an average of approximately 230,000 unique TCR beta nucleotide sequences were sequenced per donor, roughly 18% of them non-productive. Points the paper makes about the study in general: This cohort had only TCR beta chains sequenced, and the lack of alpha or paired-chain data limited which features could be detected. In a later analysis, 15,000 to 20,000 TCR beta sequences were associated with specific HLA alleles at a false discovery rate of 0.05. Immune exposure information for the cohort was limited to CMV serostatus. In a later analysis, HLA-associated TCR beta chains were found to be more clonally expanded and to have lower generation probabilities than equally common non-associated chains. In vitro tests confirmed that a few of the cytomegalovirus-associated TCR beta chains recognize cytomegalovirus antigens. The sequencing pipeline was judged likely to have produced a cluster of highly shared sequence variants as a technical artifact. Because HLA typing was unavailable for some donors at each locus, only the typed subset was used in association tests. A further reported finding was that TCR beta sequences accurately predicted the HLA-A and HLA-B alleles for most subjects in the first cohort. A total of fewer than 200 TCR beta chains were listed by the study as associated with cytomegalovirus. Cytomegalovirus status was reported to be diagnosed by the classifier with high specificity and sensitivity in both the original and validation cohorts. Several of the top co-occurrence clusters appeared to be linked to parvovirus B19, influenza, CMV and Epstein-Barr virus, according to a later analysis. Correlated functional status among segregating V segments might be attributable to linkage disequilibrium, but an unknown experimental factor could not be ruled out. Compared with the roughly 700-donor mean, donors in an Asian-associated ancestry cluster had fewer N-insertions in productive TCRs, according to a later genetic analysis. Across donors, most TCR sequences were observed very rarely, whereas some public TCRs were present in many individuals. An earlier analysis of 450 to 750 of the donors showed that most TCR beta V segments appeared in productive rearrangements either about 87% or about 30% of the time, which broadly matched IMGT annotations. The authors suggested that the approach could potentially be extended to other disease states and immunological phenotypes. According to a later analysis, most CMV-associated TCR beta chains appeared to be HLA-restricted, and the HLA associations seemed to be driven largely by CMV exposure. When HLA alleles, especially DR and DQ, strongly co-occurred, attributing TCR associations to individual alleles was difficult. The 87-base-pair reads could not distinguish some IMGT-functional V segments, including TRBV6-2 and TRBV6-3, so those segments were excluded. An association between a missense DCLRE1C variant and V-gene and J-gene trimming of TCR beta chains was found in a later genetic analysis and replicated in an independent cohort. Because counts were too low, some 16 rarely observed V segments, including chromosome 9 orphons, were excluded from the earlier analysis of around 590 of the donors. Sequencing depth was assumed to be roughly uniform across donors in the presence/absence analyses, though that assumption may not hold. A later analysis found that TCR association rates varied across HLA loci, with DRB1 alleles showing the most associated TCRs and HLA-C alleles the fewest.

A word on this clone: What this receptor recognizes is not known.

Libraries were built with the immunoSEQ multiplex PCR assay. The multiplex PCR relied on a mix of 60 forward primers for TCR Vbeta segments and 13 reverse primers for TCR Jbeta segments. The CDR3 region of rearranged TCR beta genes was amplified from genomic DNA with a multiplex PCR assay. On the Illumina HiSeq System, the amplified TCR beta libraries were sequenced as 87-base-pair reads. As for how the authors treated the data: Across the roughly 600 repertoires, a later analysis counted around 80 million unique TCR beta chains, 8.5 million to 12 million of which were shared by at least two donors. To remove PCR and sequencing errors, raw reads were error-corrected and collapsed into unique sequences using a nearest-neighbor algorithm that merged closely related sequences. To assign V, D and J gene segments, CDR3 sequences were aligned to IMGT reference sequences. Each retained sequence needed at least a six-nucleotide match to both a V gene segment and a J gene segment. A rearrangement was called productive if the CDR3 had no stop codons and remained in frame with V and J, and every other rearrangement was called non-productive. CDR3 was defined according to IMGT convention as the region running from the second conserved V-encoded cysteine to the conserved J-encoded phenylalanine. The earlier analysis of fewer than 700 of the donors excluded sequences that lacked an unambiguous match to a single V gene segment. An earlier analysis of 587 of the donors classified V segments as functional when productive rearrangements were above 56.7% and as segregating when the standard deviation between donors was above 5%. A statistical classification framework was developed to diagnose cytomegalovirus status using the catalog of TCR beta chain sequences. V and J gene assignment, in a later analysis, came from comparing TCR nucleotide sequences with IMGT/GENE-DB human TR gene sequences. Using the TCRdist pipeline, a later analysis assigned CDR3 sequences along with most-parsimonious VDJ recombination scenarios. In a later analysis, each TCR beta chain was defined by its CDR3 amino acid sequence together with its V-gene family, and reads without a unique V-gene family were excluded. As a way to deal with suspected cross-contamination and a sequencing artifact, a later analysis dropped 450 to 600 nucleotide sequences that were highly shared and had low generation probability. A later analysis calculated a clonal expansion index for each public chain from normalized within-repertoire ranks of inferred template counts. In a later analysis, generation probabilities were computed with a VDJ recombination model fitted to out-of-frame rearrangements, and the resulting probabilities were checked against IGoR. A later analysis scored TCR-TCR, TCR-HLA and TCR-CMV co-occurrence with hypergeometric tests, applying a repertoire-size bias correction to TCR pairs. In a later analysis, false discovery rates were estimated by permuting HLA or CMV assignments 20 times. In a later analysis, co-occurring TCRs were grouped using DBSCAN, with TCRdist sequence similarity added in when clustering inside HLA-allele-positive subsets. Co-occurrence clustering excluded repertoires with fewer than 30,000 or more than 120,000 public chains, plus five with anomalous nucleotide sharing. TCRdb limited this immuneACCESS table to in-frame rearrangements with V and J called. A share of clones is missing; checked studies link under half to unresolved V genes, and the rest is unexplained. V and J calls and clone size are as listed in that table; D and trimming were resolved from the DNA. The table held for this sample gives some 84,000 clones. Of the sample, more than 0.45% is held by the ten largest clones.

The cohort comprised 550 to 700 healthy bone marrow donors. All cohort members were sampled while nominally healthy, although unrecorded immune exposures were likely present. The donor was CMV seronegative and belonged to the group of 380 or so seronegative cohort members. A peripheral blood sample was provided by each donor, and peripheral blood mononuclear cells were used for TCR beta sequencing. The Qiagen DNeasy Blood Extraction Kit was used to extract genomic DNA from the blood cell samples. From the germline V gene (reference sequence), CDR1 is SEHNR and CDR2 is FQNEAQ. From the cysteine through the phenylalanine, the CDR3 covers 13 amino acids. The retained sequence is limited to the CDR3, 39 bases, with the frame set at the first base. Compared with germline, V lacks 6 bases and J lacks 1 base; bases without a gene match: 2.

This TCR was recovered from a man between 45 and 60 years old in good health and CMV-seronegative. The receptor chain draws on TRBV7-9 and TRBJ1-1, with 7 bases matching TRBD1. Specimen: PBMCs. The DNA is as follows: TGTGCCAGCAGAGGGACAGCGAACACTGAAGCTTTCTTT. Translated, this gives CASRGTANTEAFF.